The source of this TCR beta chain is a study of T cell repertoires in cytomegalovirus infection. The wider study: Public TCR beta signature analysis indicated the presence of both CMV infection and matching HLA type.

Study-wide results and caveats: Ex vivo responses were dominated by HLA-C-restricted CMV-specific TCR beta clonotypes.

The sample holds many counts of this clonotype. Its antigen is undetermined. TCRdb used MiXCR to reprocess the reads, holding one entry per CDR3 protein. The repertoire consists of about 24,000 distinct CDR3 sequences, with more than 20% occurring once and the leading ten covering approximately 91%. Germline assignment: CDR1 SGHTA and CDR2 FQGNSA. The CDR3 runs 18 residues. Trimming stripped 5 bases from V and 3 bases from J, with 22 bases between. The TCR originated in a human donor in good health (CMV status not recorded). Some clones in this sample may be carry-over from other donors' samples. The chain carries TRBV7-2 and TRBJ2-2; D tentatively fits TRBD1 or TRBD2 (6 bases each). Sequencing was performed on CD8+ T cells from cultured PBMCs, taken from culture after CMV antigen stimulation. The DNA for the CDR3 is TGTGCCAGCAGCCAAAAATCCCGCGGGACATACTACACCGGGGAGCTGTTTTTT. Translation: CASSQKSRGTYYTGELFF.